What follows describes a single T cell receptor (beta chain). The data originate from a study of blood T cell repertoires in COVID-19. Study-level background: Spain, Italy and the United States supplied samples that represented acute and convalescent COVID-19. PBMCs, B-cell-depleted T cells, or T cells were the source of the cDNA or gDNA that made up the material.

As handled by the study authors: Amplification of reference gene primers provided the estimated nucleated cell counts. Produced via immunoSEQ multiplex PCR; TCRdb's table is partial and in-frame only. V and J calls and clone size come straight from that table; D and trimming were deduced from the DNA. The sample contains around 220,000 clones, 82% of which appear only once. The receptor was derived from an elderly woman with active or convalescent COVID-19. Sequenced: peripheral blood.

The CDR3 loop reads CASSQAGTSYNSPLHF. DNA of the CDR3: TGCGCCAGCAGCCAAGCCGGGACATCGTATAATTCACCCCTCCACTTT. J is TRBJ1-6 and V is TRBV4-1, with D possibly being TRBD1 (6 bases). This CDR3 spans 16 amino acids. Trimming removed 1 base from V and 4 bases from J, with 11 bases in between. CDR1 and CDR2 from the germline V gene are MGHRA and YSYEKL.